This T cell receptor beta chain derives from a study of blood T cell repertoires in COVID-19. The CDR3 is 16 residues long. Under the authors' procedure: Amplification of reference gene primers was used by the study to estimate nucleated cell counts. Data came from immunoSEQ multiplex PCR; TCRdb stores just in-frame clones and leaves some out. V and J calls and clone size are copied from that table; D and trimming were computed from the DNA. This sample has about 170,000 clones, with approximately 88% found just once. There are a few counts of this clone. Sequencing was performed on peripheral blood. This receptor was taken from a man aged 18 to 29 with active or convalescent COVID-19. The gene calls are TRBV21-1 and TRBJ2-7; the table's D call of TRBD2 was not tested on the DNA. TRBV21-1 counts as a pseudogene. CDR3 sequence (DNA): TGTGCCAGCAGCAAATGGGTACTAGCGGGACCATACGAGCAGTACTTC. Translated, it gives CASSKWVLAGPYEQYF.